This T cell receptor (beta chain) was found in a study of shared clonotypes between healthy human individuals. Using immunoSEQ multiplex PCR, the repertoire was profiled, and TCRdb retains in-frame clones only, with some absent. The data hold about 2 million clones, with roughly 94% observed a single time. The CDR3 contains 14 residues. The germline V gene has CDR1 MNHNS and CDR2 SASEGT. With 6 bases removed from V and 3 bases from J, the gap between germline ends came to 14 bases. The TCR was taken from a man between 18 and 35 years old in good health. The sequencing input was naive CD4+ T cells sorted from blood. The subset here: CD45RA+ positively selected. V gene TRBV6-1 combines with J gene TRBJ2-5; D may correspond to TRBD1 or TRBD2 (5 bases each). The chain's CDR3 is CASRAIGTEETQYF. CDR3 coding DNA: TGTGCCAGCAGGGCCATCGGGACGGAAGAGACCCAGTACTTC.